The 31 T cell receptor beta chains in this list originate from one sample, sequenced in a study of blood T cell repertoires in COVID-19. Assay: immunoSEQ multiplex PCR; the TCRdb copy retains only in-frame clones and omits some. The sample holds some 120,000 clones, around nine tenths seen once. Sequencing input: peripheral blood. All receptors come from a man aged 35 to 55 with acute or convalescent COVID-19.

This chain joins TRBV4-2 and TRBJ1-5; D is unresolved. The V end lost 3 bases, the J end lost 3 bases, and 15 bases lay between the germline ends. The CDR3 contains 16 residues. Germline CDR1 and CDR2: LGHNA and YNFKEQ. CDR3 protein: CASSQEAPGNNQPQHF. Written as DNA, the CDR3 is TGTGCCAGCAGCCAGGAAGCACCGGGAAACAATCAGCCCCAGCATTTT.

The chain carries TRBV6-5 and TRBJ2-2, with a tentative D call TRBD1 (5 bases). Germline assignment: CDR1 MNHEY and CDR2 SVGAGI. The CDR3 is 15 residues long. V shed 8 bases and J shed 1 base, with 14 bases lying between them. CDR3 coding DNA: TGTGCCAGCTTAGGGGTGACAGAGAACACCGGGGAGCTGTTTTTT. Protein product: CASLGVTENTGELFF.

The chain combines TRBV18 with TRBJ1-6; no clear D gene. This CDR3 spans 12 amino acids. Germline V gene data show CDR1 as KGHSH and CDR2 as LQKENI. V lost 6 bases, J lost 9 bases, and 9 bases lay in between. Here the CDR3 reads CASSLSSSPLHF. The CDR3 region has the DNA TGTGCCAGCTCCTTGTCGAGTTCACCCCTCCACTTT.

In DNA, the CDR3 is TGTGCCTGGTCGACAGGGGTCGGTGGAAACACCATATATTTT. The encoded protein is CAWSTGVGGNTIYF. J is TRBJ1-3 and V is TRBV30, with 8 bases lining up with TRBD1. Germline V gene data show CDR1 as GTSNPN and CDR2 as SVGIG (reference sequence). The CDR3 consists of 14 residues. V shed 5 bases, J shed 3 bases, and the junction held 6 bases outside the gene matches.

The chain carries TRBV5-6 and TRBJ2-4; TRBD1 matches at 7 bases. The junction had 10 bases not matched to a gene; V was cut back by 1 base and J by 3 bases. The CDR3 sequence is 17 residues long. Per the germline V gene, CDR1 is SGHDT and CDR2 is YYEEEE. The CDR3 here is CASSLNRGHFGKNIQYF. DNA for the CDR3: TGTGCCAGCAGCTTGAACAGGGGACATTTCGGCAAAAACATTCAGTACTTC.

The V call is TRBV5-1, the J call TRBJ1-1; TRBD1 matches 7 bases. The V gene's germline CDR1 is SGHRS and CDR2 YFSETQ. The J segment lost 2 bases and the V segment lost 1 base, leaving 5 bases of the junction unmatched. The CDR3 is 15 amino acids. The CDR3 sequence is CASSLIDRANTEAFF. The DNA for the CDR3 is TGCGCCAGCAGCTTGATAGACAGGGCCAACACTGAAGCTTTCTTT.

This chain connects TRBV2 to TRBJ2-6; 8 nucleotides match TRBD1. Germline-derived CDR1 and CDR2 are SNHLY and FYNNEI. Unmatched junction bases numbered 2, after V lost 5 bases and J lost 2 bases. The CDR3 spans 15 residues. CDR3 DNA sequence: TGTGCCAGCAGTCCGGACAGGGCTGGGGCCAACGTCCTGACTTTC. It encodes CASSPDRAGANVLTF.

The V and J genes are TRBV30 and TRBJ1-6; no firm D call. Trimming pared 3 bases from V and 7 bases from J, leaving 10 bases between. This CDR3 region has 13 residues. CDR1 and CDR2 (germline): GTSNPN, SVGIG (reference sequence). The DNA for the CDR3 is TGTGCCTGGAGGGGCCTTGTCAATTCACCCCTCCACTTT. Translating gives CAWRGLVNSPLHF.

In this sample, this clone turned up a few times. The chain links TRBV11-2 to TRBJ1-1, with 8 nucleotides matching TRBD1. CDR1 and CDR2 from the germline V gene are SGHAT and FQNNGV. The CDR3 consists of 14 residues. V shed 5 bases, J shed 3 bases, and the junction held 5 bases outside the gene matches. In nucleotides, the CDR3 is TGTGCCAGCAGCCAACAGGGGGGCGACACTGAAGCTTTCTTT. This gives the protein CASSQQGGDTEAFF.

The rearrangement joins TRBV5-1 to TRBJ2-5; TRBD2 aligns across 9 bases. V shed 6 bases and J 1 base; nucleotides not matched to a gene: 7. The CDR3 spans 15 residues. Germline V lookup: CDR1 SGHRS, CDR2 YFSETQ. CDR3 nucleotides: TGCGCCAGCACCACCGGAGCGGGGGGCCAAGAGACCCAGTACTTC. Translated, it gives CASTTGAGGQETQYF.

The gene calls are TRBV27 and TRBJ2-3; 12 nucleotides line up with TRBD2. CDR1 and CDR2 from the germline V gene are MNHEY and SMNVEV (reference sequence). The CDR3 contains 18 residues. Losses at the gene ends were 5 bases for V and 2 bases for J; bases not matched to a gene: 11. The CDR3 region has the DNA TGTGCCAGCAGTCCTAGTGCGGCTAGCGGGGGGGACACAGATACGCAGTATTTT. This translates into CASSPSAASGGDTDTQYF.

V is TRBV5-1 and J is TRBJ1-2; TRBD1 aligns across 7 bases. V shed 4 bases, J shed 6 bases, and the junction held 3 bases outside the gene matches. This CDR3 spans 12 amino acids. CDR1 is SGHRS and CDR2 is YFSETQ in the germline V gene. CDR3 in amino acids: CASSLQGHGYTF. CDR3 coding DNA: TGCGCCAGCAGCCTACAGGGGCATGGCTACACCTTC.

The chain uses TRBV20-1 and TRBJ2-7, with D maybe TRBD1 (6 bases). Trimming removed 3 bases at V and 3 bases at J, with 6 bases between. The CDR3 is 11 amino acids. The germline CDR1 and CDR2 sequences are DFQATT and SNEGSKA (reference sequence). CDR3 residues: CSASRGYEQYF. In DNA, the CDR3 is TGCAGTGCTAGCAGGGGCTACGAGCAGTACTTC.

CDR3 in DNA: TGTGCCAGCAGTTTTTCTATGGATGGCTACACCTTC. This sequence encodes CASSFSMDGYTF. The rearrangement uses TRBV6-6 and TRBJ1-2; D gene ambiguous. The CDR3 has 12 amino acids. CDR1 and CDR2 (germline): MNHNY, SVGAGI (reference sequence). The V and J ends lost 4 bases and 6 bases respectively, with 9 bases between them.

V usage is TRBV5-1 and J usage is TRBJ2-1, with 9 bases that match TRBD1. The CDR3 runs 17 residues. Trimming removed 4 bases from V and 4 bases from J; junction bases left unmatched: 12. Germline V lookup: CDR1 SGHRS, CDR2 YFSETQ. The CDR3 DNA is TGCGCCAGCAGCGTAGCTACCGGGACAGGGCGTTACAATGAGCAGTTCTTC. It translates to CASSVATGTGRYNEQFF.

The chain couples TRBV6-6 to TRBJ1-2; no reliable D call. CDR3 length: 13 amino acids. The germline V gene has CDR1 MNHNY and CDR2 SVGAGI (reference sequence). V shed 2 bases and J shed 3 bases, with 7 bases lying between them. CDR3 loop: CASSYGQYYGYTF. DNA for the CDR3: TGTGCCAGCAGTTACGGGCAGTACTATGGCTACACCTTC.

This chain links TRBV3-1 (or the pseudogene TRBV3-2) with TRBJ2-1, with D possibly being TRBD2 (5 bases). The CDR3 runs 17 residues. The germline V gene encodes CDR1 LGHDT and CDR2 YNNKEL (reference sequence). V was trimmed by 6 bases and J by 0 bases, leaving 18 bases between them. CDR3 DNA: TGTGCCAGCAGTAATCGGCTAGCTCGTATCTCCTACAATGAGCAGTTCTTC. This gives the protein CASSNRLARISYNEQFF.

The chain uses TRBV27 and TRBJ2-1; 8 bases line up with TRBD1. CDR3 size: 15 residues. V trimming: 6 bases; J trimming: 4 bases; junction bases outside the gene matches: 8. Germline V gene sequence: CDR1 MNHEY, CDR2 SMNVEV (reference sequence). CDR3 bases: TGTGCCAGCAGAGATAGGACAGGGTCGTACAATGAGCAGTTCTTC. Protein sequence: CASRDRTGSYNEQFF.

The J gene is TRBJ2-2, the V gene TRBV10-1; 7 bases are a match to TRBD2. The CDR3 runs to 15 residues. Germline loops: CDR1 WNHNN, CDR2 SYGVQD (reference sequence). Trimming took 7 bases from V and 0 from J; bases not matched to a gene: 5. The CDR3 loop reads CASTAGGANTGELFF. CDR3 in DNA: TGCGCCAGCACCGCTGGGGGGGCGAACACCGGGGAGCTGTTTTTT.

This chain links TRBV1 with TRBJ2-7; TRBD1, the D gene given by the table, was not confirmed from the DNA. TRBV1 counts as a pseudogene. The CDR3 is 15 amino acids. CDR3 sequence (DNA): TGCACCAGCAGCCAAGTAGACAGGGGAATCTACGAGCAGTACTTC. Its translation: CTSSQVDRGIYEQYF.

The V gene is TRBV7-2, the J gene TRBJ2-7; 8 positions match TRBD2. The trim removed 1 base at V and 2 bases at J, leaving 4 bases unmatched. The CDR3 has 15 amino acids. Germline V lookup: CDR1 SGHTA, CDR2 FQGNSA. CDR3 coding DNA: TGTGCCAGCAGCTTAGGGACTAGCCGAACCTACGAGCAGTACTTC. Protein sequence: CASSLGTSRTYEQYF.

The chain recombines TRBV18 with TRBJ1-1; 7 bases match TRBD1. The CDR3 runs to 16 residues. V dropped 2 bases and J dropped 4; count of bases not matched to a gene: 10. Germline V gene sequence: CDR1 KGHSH, CDR2 LQKENI. CDR3 nucleotides: TGTGCCAGCTCACCAAAAGAGGGGGCGTCGGGCACTGAAGCTTTCTTT. Its protein product is CASSPKEGASGTEAFF.

The chain links TRBV30 to TRBJ1-5; no definite D call. The V gene's germline CDR1 is GTSNPN and CDR2 SVGIG (reference sequence). The germline V and J ends were trimmed by 2 bases and 6 bases, with 17 bases remaining between them. This CDR3 spans 15 amino acids. The CDR3 region is CAWSHSELGSQPQHF. In nucleotides, the CDR3 is TGTGCCTGGAGTCACTCCGAGTTGGGGAGTCAGCCCCAGCATTTT.

The rearrangement uses TRBV9 and TRBJ1-2; the match to TRBD1 covers 7 bases. Germline V gene data show CDR1 as SGDLS and CDR2 as YYNGEE. V lost 4 bases to trimming and J lost 11 bases; unmatched junction nucleotides: 8. The length of the CDR3 is 12 residues. The CDR3 reads CASSQDRVEYTF. The CDR3 DNA reads as TGTGCCAGCAGCCAAGACAGGGTAGAATACACCTTC.

This chain uses TRBV9 with TRBJ1-1, with unresolved D. Trimming removed 0 bases at V and 0 bases at J, with 9 bases between. CDR1 is SGDLS and CDR2 is YYNGEE in the germline V gene. This CDR3 has 15 residues. CDR3: CASSVGPSMNTEAFF. In DNA form, the CDR3 reads TGTGCCAGCAGCGTAGGTCCGAGTATGAACACTGAAGCTTTCTTT. The full variable domain, in which reference TRBV9 and TRBJ1-1 provide the parts outside the CDR3, is DSGVTQTPKHLITATGQRVTLRCSPRSGDLSVYWYQQSLDQGLQFLIQYYNGEERAKGNILERFSAQQFPDLHSELNLSSLELGDSALYFCASSVGPSMNTEAFFGQGTRLTVV.

The rearrangement uses TRBV29-1 and TRBJ2-2; 8 positions agree with TRBD1. Germline V CDR1 and CDR2: SQVTM, ANQGSEA. This CDR3 has 15 residues. J lost 2 bases, V lost 5 bases, and 7 bases had no gene match. The CDR3 is CSVRAGGGNTGELFF. The CDR3 coding sequence is TGCAGCGTTAGGGCAGGGGGCGGTAACACCGGGGAGCTGTTTTTT.

CDR3 bases: TGTGCCAGCAGCGTAGTGGCAGGGGGGGAGCAGTACTTC. Translating it yields CASSVVAGGEQYF. This chain uses TRBV9 with TRBJ2-7; D possibly corresponds to TRBD1 (7 bases). The V end was cut by 0 bases, the J end by 7 bases, with 11 bases between. Per germline, CDR1 SGDLS and CDR2 YYNGEE. CDR3 size: 13 residues. Supplemented by reference TRBV9 and TRBJ2-7, the full variable domain reads DSGVTQTPKHLITATGQRVTLRCSPRSGDLSVYWYQQSLDQGLQFLIQYYNGEERAKGNILERFSAQQFPDLHSELNLSSLELGDSALYFCASSVVAGGEQYFGPGTRLTVT.

The gene calls are TRBV7-9 and TRBJ1-2, with unresolved D. The germline V gene encodes CDR1 SEHNR and CDR2 FQNEAQ (reference sequence). The CDR3 spans 15 residues. Trimming shortened V by 1 base and J by 5 bases, and 14 bases separated the two germline ends. The CDR3 nucleotides are TGTGCCAGCAGCTTAGTGGTCACGGAGTCTTATGGCTACACCTTC. This encodes CASSLVVTESYGYTF.

For the CDR3, the DNA is TGTGCCAGCAGCCCAGCATCAACCAGAGGCAATGAGCAGTTCTTC. It is translated as CASSPASTRGNEQFF. The V and J genes are TRBV7-6 and TRBJ2-1; D uncertain. CDR1 is SGHVS and CDR2 is FNYEAQ in the germline V gene. The CDR3 sequence is 15 residues long. Trimming took off 5 bases at V and 6 bases at J, with 17 bases between the two ends.

This chain joins TRBV6-5 and TRBJ1-6; TRBD1 aligns across 7 bases. V dropped 2 bases and J dropped 8; count of bases not matched to a gene: 3. Germline CDR1 is MNHEY and CDR2 is SVGAGI. This CDR3 comprises 14 residues. The CDR3 loop is CASSYTGADSPLHF. CDR3 sequence (DNA): TGTGCCAGCAGTTACACAGGGGCGGATTCACCCCTCCACTTT.

This chain links TRBV29-1 with TRBJ2-7; tentative D call: TRBD2 (6 bases). The germline V and J ends were trimmed by 0 bases and 7 bases, with 13 bases remaining between them. The CDR3 has 13 residues. Looked up from germline, CDR1 is SQVTM and CDR2 is ANQGSEA. CDR3 protein: CSVEDLGTREQYF. DNA of the CDR3: TGCAGCGTTGAAGATCTTGGGACTCGGGAGCAGTACTTC.